This T cell receptor beta chain was sequenced during a study of cytomegalovirus exposure and HLA in healthy donors. Overall study: A later analysis reported the same platform for the approximately 110 validation repertoires and the approximately 720 first-cohort repertoires.

Profiling relied on immunoSEQ multiplex PCR, and the TCRdb table lists in-frame clones only, not all of them. The sample has 150,000 or so clones; 86% are singletons. The germline V gene has CDR1 SGDLS and CDR2 YYNGEE. V lost 1 base, J lost 3 bases, and 8 bases lay in between. The CDR3 sequence is 15 residues long. The J gene is TRBJ2-6, the V gene TRBV9, with a possible D match to TRBD1 (5 bases). The specimen sequenced was PBMCs. This TCR was sampled from a man between 18 and 35 years old in good health and CMV-seropositive. The CDR3 nucleotides read TGTGCCAGCAGCGTATCAGGGATTGGGGCCAACGTCCTGACTTTC. Encoded protein: CASSVSGIGANVLTF.